The rows below give T cell receptor beta chains drawn from one sample of a study of persistence of HIV-infected CD4 T cells. The repertoire was sequenced with immunoSEQ multiplex PCR; TCRdb's copy has only in-frame clones and lacks some. The repertoire includes some 48,000 clones, more than 60% of them detected once, and 3% sits in the top ten. For these TCRs, the target antigens are not known. The sample consisted of CD4+ T cells sorted from PBMCs after roughly 17-hour stimulation, taken from a patient who received antiretroviral therapy. The receptors originated from an adult man with HIV who was CMV-seropositive. Each CDR3 is given with its conserved first and last residue. D genes are given only for firm matches. Expanded clones get a size class; other rows say once, few or many, or leave the size out.

cdr3_length: 14
d_call: NA
clone_size: NA
v_call: TRBV27
j_call: TRBJ1-5
cdr3_aa: CASSSLQGPRPQHF
cdr3_nt: TGTGCCAGCAGTTCCCTACAGGGACCGAGGCCCCAGCATTTT

cdr3_length: 15
d_call: NA
clone_size: few
v_call: TRBV6-2/TRBV6-3
j_call: TRBJ1-5
cdr3_aa: CASSRRQGVGQPQHF
cdr3_nt: TGTGCCAGCAGTCGTCGCCAGGGAGTGGGACAGCCCCAGCATTTT

cdr3_length: 13
d_call: NA
clone_size: NA
v_call: TRBV6-5
j_call: TRBJ1-4
cdr3_aa: CASSPATNEKLFF
cdr3_nt: TGTGCCAGCTCCCCCGCAACTAATGAAAAACTGTTTTTT

cdr3_length: 14
d_call: NA
clone_size: NA
v_call: TRBV29-1
j_call: TRBJ2-6
cdr3_aa: CSVGAGSGANVLTF
cdr3_nt: TGCAGCGTTGGAGCCGGGTCTGGGGCCAACGTCCTGACTTTC

cdr3_length: 15
d_call: NA
clone_size: NA
v_call: TRBV18
j_call: TRBJ1-4
cdr3_aa: CASSPQGTFNEKLFF
cdr3_nt: TGTGCCAGCTCACCCCAGGGGACTTTCAATGAAAAACTGTTTTTT

cdr3_length: 17
d_call: NA
clone_size: NA
v_call: TRBV7-6
j_call: TRBJ2-6
cdr3_aa: CASSLAKDSSGANVLTF
cdr3_nt: TGTGCCAGCAGCTTAGCTAAAGACAGCTCTGGGGCCAACGTCCTGACTTTC

cdr3_length: 12
d_call: NA
clone_size: NA
v_call: TRBV29-1
j_call: TRBJ2-7
cdr3_aa: CSVGRGFYEQYF
cdr3_nt: TGCAGCGTTGGGAGGGGGTTCTACGAGCAGTACTTC

cdr3_length: 14
d_call: NA
clone_size: NA
v_call: TRBV10-3
j_call: TRBJ2-5
cdr3_aa: CASRSHRWQETQYF
cdr3_nt: TGTGCCAGTCGGTCCCATCGGTGGCAAGAGACCCAGTACTTC

cdr3_length: 17
d_call: NA
clone_size: NA
v_call: TRBV5-4
j_call: TRBJ1-1
cdr3_aa: CASSLVAGYEWNTEAFF
cdr3_nt: TGTGCCAGCAGCTTGGTGGCAGGGTACGAGTGGAACACTGAAGCTTTCTTT

cdr3_length: 15
d_call: NA
clone_size: NA
v_call: TRBV4-1
j_call: TRBJ2-2
cdr3_aa: CASSKALADTGELFF
cdr3_nt: TGCGCCAGCAGTAAAGCCTTGGCGGACACCGGGGAGCTGTTTTTT

cdr3_length: 14
d_call: NA
clone_size: NA
v_call: TRBV21-1
j_call: TRBJ2-7
cdr3_aa: CASKFGQAHYEQYF
cdr3_nt: TGTGCCAGCAAATTCGGACAGGCGCACTACGAGCAGTACTTC

cdr3_length: 12
d_call: NA
clone_size: NA
v_call: TRBV25-1
j_call: TRBJ2-7
cdr3_aa: CASRVQGGEQYF
cdr3_nt: TGTGCCAGCAGAGTACAGGGCGGCGAGCAGTACTTC

cdr3_length: 18
d_call: NA
clone_size: NA
v_call: TRBV14
j_call: TRBJ1-1
cdr3_aa: CASSAPQIRTGLLTEAFF
cdr3_nt: TGTGCCAGCAGCGCTCCACAAATCCGTACAGGACTACTCACTGAAGCTTTCTTT

cdr3_length: 14
d_call: TRBD1
clone_size: NA
v_call: TRBV13
j_call: TRBJ1-1
cdr3_aa: CASSLQGAPTEAFF
cdr3_nt: TGTGCCAGCAGCTTACAGGGGGCGCCCACTGAAGCTTTCTTT

cdr3_length: 15
d_call: NA
clone_size: NA
v_call: TRBV18
j_call: TRBJ2-4
cdr3_aa: CASSPRQGAKNIQYF
cdr3_nt: TGTGCCAGCTCACCACGGCAGGGAGCCAAAAACATTCAGTACTTC

cdr3_length: 15
d_call: NA
clone_size: NA
v_call: TRBV7-9
j_call: TRBJ2-7
cdr3_aa: CASSTRDLVSGEQYF
cdr3_nt: TGTGCCAGCAGCACGCGGGATCTGGTGTCGGGAGAGCAGTACTTC

cdr3_length: 13
d_call: TRBD1
clone_size: NA
v_call: TRBV5-1
j_call: TRBJ1-5
cdr3_aa: CASSLTGVQPQHF
cdr3_nt: TGCGCCAGCAGCTTGACAGGGGTTCAGCCCCAGCATTTT

cdr3_length: 12
d_call: NA
clone_size: NA
v_call: TRBV30
j_call: TRBJ1-4
cdr3_aa: CATGGGVEKLFF
cdr3_nt: TGTGCCACGGGTGGGGGGGTTGAAAAACTGTTTTTT

cdr3_length: 13
d_call: NA
clone_size: NA
v_call: TRBV7-3
j_call: TRBJ2-5
cdr3_aa: CASSIGVWETQYF
cdr3_nt: TGTGCCAGCAGCATCGGAGTGTGGGAGACCCAGTACTTC

cdr3_length: 18
d_call: NA
clone_size: NA
v_call: TRBV10-3
j_call: TRBJ1-1
cdr3_aa: CAIRSNPGEVGSSTEAFF
cdr3_nt: TGTGCCATCAGGTCAAATCCAGGGGAGGTAGGGTCGTCCACTGAAGCTTTCTTT

cdr3_length: 15
d_call: NA
clone_size: NA
v_call: TRBV9
j_call: TRBJ2-7
cdr3_aa: CASSPPQGNTYEQYF
cdr3_nt: TGTGCCAGCAGCCCCCCCCAGGGGAATACCTACGAGCAGTACTTC

cdr3_length: 11
d_call: NA
clone_size: once
v_call: TRBV28
j_call: TRBJ1-1
cdr3_aa: CASSAYAEAFF
cdr3_nt: TGTGCCAGCAGCGCTTACGCTGAAGCTTTCTTT

cdr3_length: 15
d_call: NA
clone_size: few
v_call: TRBV5-1
j_call: TRBJ2-7
cdr3_aa: CASSLIGQFSYEQYF
cdr3_nt: TGCGCCAGCAGCTTGATCGGGCAGTTCTCCTACGAGCAGTACTTC

cdr3_length: 16
d_call: TRBD2
clone_size: NA
v_call: TRBV4-2
j_call: TRBJ2-2
cdr3_aa: CASSQASGLNTGELFF
cdr3_nt: TGTGCCAGCAGCCAAGCTAGCGGCTTGAACACCGGGGAGCTGTTTTTT

cdr3_length: 15
d_call: NA
clone_size: NA
v_call: TRBV25-1
j_call: TRBJ2-5
cdr3_aa: CASSDLNRVQETQYF
cdr3_nt: TGTGCCAGCAGTGACCTCAACAGGGTCCAAGAGACCCAGTACTTC

cdr3_length: 15
d_call: TRBD1
clone_size: once
v_call: TRBV30
j_call: TRBJ1-5
cdr3_aa: CAWSTGQGHNQPQHF
cdr3_nt: TGTGCCTGGAGTACCGGACAGGGGCACAATCAGCCCCAGCATTTT

cdr3_length: 12
d_call: NA
clone_size: few
v_call: TRBV30
j_call: TRBJ2-7
cdr3_aa: CACESSSYEQYF
cdr3_nt: TGTGCCTGCGAATCCTCCTCCTACGAGCAGTACTTC

cdr3_length: 11
d_call: NA
clone_size: NA
v_call: TRBV5-6
j_call: TRBJ2-1
cdr3_aa: CASSLDLAEFF
cdr3_nt: TGTGCCAGCAGCTTGGATCTGGCGGAGTTCTTC

cdr3_length: 16
d_call: TRBD1
clone_size: NA
v_call: TRBV7-2
j_call: TRBJ1-5
cdr3_aa: CASSFLSGQGNQPQHF
cdr3_nt: TGTGCCAGCAGCTTTCTCTCCGGACAGGGCAATCAGCCCCAGCATTTT

cdr3_length: 15
d_call: TRBD1
clone_size: NA
v_call: TRBV11-2
j_call: TRBJ2-7
cdr3_aa: CASSLAGTGGYEQYF
cdr3_nt: TGTGCCAGCAGCTTAGCGGGGACAGGGGGCTACGAGCAGTACTTC

cdr3_length: 15
d_call: NA
clone_size: NA
v_call: TRBV2
j_call: TRBJ1-2
cdr3_aa: CASTRTNHPNYGYTF
cdr3_nt: TGTGCCAGCACCCGGACAAACCATCCTAACTATGGCTACACCTTC

cdr3_length: 21
d_call: NA
clone_size: NA
v_call: TRBV21-1
j_call: TRBJ1-5
cdr3_aa: CASSKMRVGDRGRLSNQPQHF
cdr3_nt: TGTGCCAGCAGCAAAATGAGAGTCGGGGACAGGGGGCGTCTTAGCAATCAGCCCCAGCATTTT

cdr3_length: 13
d_call: NA
clone_size: NA
v_call: TRBV18
j_call: TRBJ1-5
cdr3_aa: CASSPGDNQPQHF
cdr3_nt: TGTGCCAGCTCACCCGGGGACAATCAGCCCCAGCATTTT

cdr3_length: 14
d_call: NA
clone_size: once
v_call: TRBV7-2
j_call: TRBJ2-1
cdr3_aa: CASSLRASRNEQFF
cdr3_nt: TGTGCCAGCAGCTTAAGGGCTAGTAGGAATGAGCAGTTCTTC

cdr3_length: 16
d_call: TRBD2
clone_size: NA
v_call: TRBV24-1
j_call: TRBJ2-3
cdr3_aa: CATSDSVAGGPDTQYF
cdr3_nt: TGTGCCACCAGTGATTCTGTAGCGGGGGGGCCCGATACGCAGTATTTT

cdr3_length: 15
d_call: NA
clone_size: NA
v_call: TRBV10-3
j_call: TRBJ1-2
cdr3_aa: CAISDLTRLNYGYTF
cdr3_nt: TGTGCCATCAGTGACCTGACACGACTTAACTATGGCTACACCTTC

cdr3_length: 14
d_call: TRBD1
clone_size: NA
v_call: TRBV4-3
j_call: TRBJ2-1
cdr3_aa: CASSPGQGINEQFF
cdr3_nt: TGCGCCAGCAGCCCGGGACAGGGTATCAATGAGCAGTTCTTC

cdr3_length: 13
d_call: NA
clone_size: NA
v_call: TRBV24-1
j_call: TRBJ1-1
cdr3_aa: CATSDKNQGRAFF
cdr3_nt: TGTGCCACCAGTGATAAAAATCAGGGAAGGGCTTTCTTT

cdr3_length: 12
d_call: NA
clone_size: NA
v_call: TRBV6-2/TRBV6-3
j_call: TRBJ1-6
cdr3_aa: CASSYASSPLHF
cdr3_nt: TGTGCCAGCAGTTACGCCAGTTCACCCCTCCACTTT

cdr3_length: 14
d_call: NA
clone_size: NA
v_call: TRBV9
j_call: TRBJ1-1
cdr3_aa: CASSVGGQNTEAFF
cdr3_nt: TGTGCCAGCAGCGTAGGAGGACAGAACACTGAAGCTTTCTTT

cdr3_length: 14
d_call: NA
clone_size: NA
v_call: TRBV7-8
j_call: TRBJ1-1
cdr3_aa: CASSYTGGRTEAFF
cdr3_nt: TGTGCCAGCAGCTACACCGGGGGCCGCACTGAAGCTTTCTTT

cdr3_length: 17
d_call: TRBD1
clone_size: NA
v_call: TRBV2
j_call: TRBJ2-1
cdr3_aa: CASSTRTGPSSYNEQFF
cdr3_nt: TGTGCCAGCAGTACTCGGACAGGCCCGAGCTCCTACAATGAGCAGTTCTTC

cdr3_length: 12
d_call: NA
clone_size: NA
v_call: TRBV2
j_call: TRBJ2-7
cdr3_aa: CASSEQVYEQYF
cdr3_nt: TGTGCCAGCAGTGAACAGGTGTACGAGCAGTACTTC

cdr3_length: 14
d_call: TRBD1
clone_size: NA
v_call: TRBV18
j_call: TRBJ1-2
cdr3_aa: CASDRGRGNYGYTF
cdr3_nt: TGTGCCAGCGACAGGGGCCGGGGTAACTATGGCTACACCTTC

cdr3_length: 14
d_call: NA
clone_size: NA
v_call: TRBV2
j_call: TRBJ2-7
cdr3_aa: CASRNDRTSYEQYF
cdr3_nt: TGTGCCAGCAGGAACGACAGGACCTCCTACGAGCAGTACTTC

cdr3_length: 16
d_call: TRBD1
clone_size: NA
v_call: TRBV5-6
j_call: TRBJ1-6
cdr3_aa: CASSFSPGQTNSPLHF
cdr3_nt: TGTGCCAGCAGCTTTTCTCCGGGACAGACTAATTCACCCCTCCACTTT

cdr3_length: 15
d_call: TRBD1
clone_size: NA
v_call: TRBV7-2
j_call: TRBJ1-5
cdr3_aa: CASSLRQGGAQPQHF
cdr3_nt: TGTGCCAGCAGTCTACGACAGGGGGGAGCTCAGCCCCAGCATTTT

cdr3_length: 15
d_call: TRBD1
clone_size: NA
v_call: TRBV30
j_call: TRBJ2-3
cdr3_aa: CAWSEGQQFTDTQYF
cdr3_nt: TGTGCCTGGAGTGAGGGACAGCAATTCACAGATACGCAGTATTTT

cdr3_length: 17
d_call: TRBD2
clone_size: NA
v_call: TRBV3-1/TRBV3-2
j_call: TRBJ2-1
cdr3_aa: CASSQDPLRGGRNEQFF
cdr3_nt: TGTGCCAGCAGCCAAGATCCGCTGCGCGGGGGGAGGAATGAGCAGTTCTTC

cdr3_length: 16
d_call: NA
clone_size: NA
v_call: TRBV6-5
j_call: TRBJ2-3
cdr3_aa: CASSYSFGGGTDTQYF
cdr3_nt: TGTGCCAGCAGTTACTCGTTTGGCGGGGGCACAGATACGCAGTATTTT

cdr3_length: 13
d_call: NA
clone_size: NA
v_call: TRBV10-3
j_call: TRBJ1-2
cdr3_aa: CAISEKQYYGYTF
cdr3_nt: TGTGCCATCAGTGAGAAACAGTACTATGGCTACACCTTC

cdr3_length: 15
d_call: NA
clone_size: NA
v_call: TRBV5-5
j_call: TRBJ1-4
cdr3_aa: CASSENRGRIEKLFF
cdr3_nt: TGTGCCAGCAGCGAGAACCGGGGACGAATTGAAAAACTGTTTTTT

cdr3_length: 14
d_call: NA
clone_size: NA
v_call: TRBV5-1
j_call: TRBJ2-7
cdr3_aa: CASSLGGSIYEQYF
cdr3_nt: TGCGCCAGCAGCTTGGGGGGCAGCATCTACGAGCAGTACTTC

cdr3_length: 15
d_call: NA
clone_size: NA
v_call: TRBV27
j_call: TRBJ1-6
cdr3_aa: CASGRHGGNNSPLHF
cdr3_nt: TGTGCCAGCGGGCGGCATGGGGGAAATAATTCACCCCTCCACTTT

cdr3_length: 13
d_call: NA
clone_size: few
v_call: TRBV6-5
j_call: TRBJ1-5
cdr3_aa: CASSYRSDRPQHF
cdr3_nt: TGTGCCAGCAGTTACCGGTCTGACAGGCCCCAGCATTTT

cdr3_length: 16
d_call: TRBD2
clone_size: NA
v_call: TRBV5-1
j_call: TRBJ2-3
cdr3_aa: CASSAGTSGSADTQYF
cdr3_nt: TGCGCCAGCAGCGCCGGGACTAGCGGGAGCGCAGATACGCAGTATTTT

cdr3_length: 12
d_call: NA
clone_size: NA
v_call: TRBV3-1/TRBV3-2
j_call: TRBJ1-1
cdr3_aa: CASSHPTTEAFF
cdr3_nt: TGTGCCAGCAGCCACCCGACCACCGAAGCTTTCTTT

cdr3_length: 15
d_call: TRBD1
clone_size: once
v_call: TRBV6-2/TRBV6-3
j_call: TRBJ2-2
cdr3_aa: CASSPGQGNTGELFF
cdr3_nt: TGTGCCAGCAGTCCGGGACAGGGAAACACCGGGGAGCTGTTTTTT

cdr3_length: 18
d_call: TRBD2
clone_size: NA
v_call: TRBV5-5
j_call: TRBJ2-2
cdr3_aa: CASSSGTSGRAGTGELFF
cdr3_nt: TGTGCCAGCAGCTCCGGGACTAGCGGGAGGGCCGGGACCGGGGAGCTGTTTTTT

cdr3_length: 13
d_call: NA
clone_size: NA
v_call: TRBV5-5
j_call: TRBJ1-1
cdr3_aa: CASSLAGLREAFF
cdr3_nt: TGTGCCAGCAGCTTGGCAGGCCTCCGTGAAGCTTTCTTT